The 27 T cell receptor beta chains reported below all come from one sample, sequenced in a study of blood T cell repertoires in COVID-19. Data came from immunoSEQ multiplex PCR; TCRdb stores just in-frame clones and leaves some out. The sample lists about 54,000 clones; over 75% were seen once. Source material: peripheral blood. All receptors derive from a woman in her 40s with active COVID-19.

The rearrangement joins TRBV24-1 to TRBJ2-3; D call uncertain. Germline CDR1 KGHDR, CDR2 SFDVKD. This CDR3 spans 15 amino acids. V was trimmed by 3 bases and J by 6 bases, leaving 15 bases between them. CDR3 sequence reads: CATSDPTRPGDTQYF. The CDR3 DNA follows: TGTGCCACCAGTGATCCAACCCGCCCCGGGGATACGCAGTATTTT.

The V gene is TRBV10-3, the J gene TRBJ2-3; TRBD2 matches at 10 bases. After removal of 4 bases from V and 0 bases from J, the junction contained 4 bases not matched to a gene. Germline assignment: CDR1 ENHRY and CDR2 SYGVKD. There are 16 residues in the CDR3. The CDR3 here is CAISGIAGGSTDTQYF. The CDR3 region has the DNA TGTGCCATCAGTGGGATAGCGGGGGGAAGCACAGATACGCAGTATTTT.

The CDR3 DNA reads as TGTGCCACCAGCAGAGATTTAGCAGATACGCAGTATTTT. It encodes CATSRDLADTQYF. The V gene is TRBV15, the J gene TRBJ2-3; no definite D call. V was pared by 0 bases and J by 4 bases, with 5 bases between. Germline V gene lookup returns CDR1 LNHNV and CDR2 YYDKDF (reference sequence). This CDR3 has 13 amino acids.

The V gene is TRBV18, the J gene TRBJ1-2, with 7 bases aligning to TRBD1. CDR3 length equals 16 residues. The junction had 12 bases not matched to a gene; V was cut back by 0 bases and J by 8 bases. Germline V gene sequence: CDR1 KGHSH, CDR2 LQKENI. CDR3: CASSPPRTGRRTGYTF. The CDR3 DNA reads TGTGCCAGCTCACCACCCCGGACAGGCCGTCGGACGGGCTACACCTTC.

V gene TRBV10-3 combines with J gene TRBJ2-3, with 8 bases identical to TRBD2. V lost 11 bases to trimming and J lost 1 base; unmatched junction nucleotides: 8. In germline, CDR1 is ENHRY, CDR2 SYGVKD. This CDR3 is built from 14 residues. The CDR3 is CASGGAGGTDTQYF. In DNA, the CDR3 is TGTGCCTCCGGGGGAGCGGGGGGCACAGATACGCAGTATTTT.

The CDR3 protein is CASSSLNYGYTF. DNA of the CDR3: TGTGCCAGCAGCTCTTTAAACTATGGCTACACCTTC. The chain employs TRBV5-6 and TRBJ1-2; D remains unclear. V lost 3 bases to trimming and J lost 2 bases, with 5 bases between them. The CDR3 loop spans 12 amino acids. In germline, CDR1 is SGHDT, CDR2 YYEEEE.

The chain combines TRBV10-3 with TRBJ2-7; 7 bases are shared with TRBD2. V trimming: 6 bases; J trimming: 3 bases; junction bases outside the gene matches: 11. From germline, CDR1 is ENHRY and CDR2 SYGVKD. This CDR3 has 15 amino acids. As DNA, the CDR3 is TGTGCCATCAGCCCCCGGGGGGAGGGACGCTACGAGCAGTACTTC. It codes for CAISPRGEGRYEQYF.

This clone was counted a single time. The chain links TRBV2 to TRBJ1-1; no reliable D call. Trimming took 8 bases from V and 0 from J, leaving 10 bases between them. The CDR3 length is 13 residues. Germline CDR1 and CDR2: SNHLY and FYNNEI. CDR3 sequence reads: CASVQSLNTEAFF. CDR3 nucleotide sequence: TGTGCCAGCGTACAGAGCTTGAACACTGAAGCTTTCTTT.

The V call is TRBV4-3, the J call TRBJ2-7, with a tentative D call TRBD2 (6 bases). V dropped 4 bases and J dropped 2 bases, with 15 bases sitting between them. The CDR3 runs to 15 residues. CDR1 is LGHNA, CDR2 YSLEER, per germline. This chain's CDR3 is CASSPAHWGAYEQYF. As DNA, the CDR3 is TGCGCCAGCAGCCCTGCCCATTGGGGGGCCTACGAGCAGTACTTC.

This chain connects TRBV15 to TRBJ1-4; no firm D call. Trimming took 1 base from V and 5 from J, leaving 8 bases between them. The CDR3 runs to 14 residues. The germline V gene encodes CDR1 LNHNV and CDR2 YYDKDF (reference sequence). CDR3 bases: TGTGCCACCAGCAGAGGAGGGCAGAATGAAAAACTGTTTTTT. Residues: CATSRGGQNEKLFF.

The J gene is TRBJ1-2, the V gene TRBV3-1 (or the pseudogene TRBV3-2); no clear D gene. Germline CDR1 LGHDT, CDR2 YNNKEL (reference sequence). V lost 4 bases, J lost 4 bases, and 13 bases lay in between. This CDR3 is 14 amino acids long. CDR3: CASSPGGDFYGYTF. CDR3 sequence (DNA): TGTGCCAGCAGCCCCGGCGGAGACTTCTATGGCTACACCTTC.

This clone came up once. The rearrangement links TRBV19 to TRBJ2-3; D might be TRBD1 (6 bases). Trimming shortened V by 2 bases and J by 4 bases, and 10 bases separated the two germline ends. Germline lookup yields CDR1 LNHDA and CDR2 SQIVND (reference sequence). The CDR3 covers 14 residues. Here the CDR3 DNA reads TGTGCCAGTAGTATAAGGGGGTTCGCAGATACGCAGTATTTT. This encodes CASSIRGFADTQYF. Full variable domain (missing parts from reference TRBV19 and TRBJ2-3): DGGITQSPKYLFRKEGQNVTLSCEQNLNHDAMYWYRQDPGQGLRLIYYSQIVNDFQKGDIAEGYSVSREKKESFPLTVTSAQKNPTAFYLCASSIRGFADTQYFGPGTRLTVL.

This sequence joins TRBV2 and TRBJ2-3; TRBD2 agrees at 12 bases. Germline V gives CDR1 SNHLY, CDR2 FYNNEI. V lost 7 bases to trimming and J lost 4 bases; unmatched junction nucleotides: 12. The CDR3 length is 17 residues. The CDR3 region is CASILLAGGTVADTQYF. DNA for the CDR3: TGTGCCAGCATCTTACTAGCGGGGGGTACGGTGGCAGATACGCAGTATTTT.

The V and J genes are TRBV9 and TRBJ2-3; 11 bases align to TRBD2. The CDR3 totals 16 residues. Germline lookup yields CDR1 SGDLS and CDR2 YYNGEE. V dropped 2 bases and J dropped 5; count of bases not matched to a gene: 7. CDR3 DNA sequence: TGTGCCAGCAGCGTGGTAGCGGGGGGGCCAGTAGATACGCAGTATTTT. Translated: CASSVVAGGPVDTQYF.

The chain recombines TRBV10-3 with TRBJ1-1; D call uncertain. V was shortened by 2 bases and J by 7 bases, with 8 bases between the two germline ends. CDR1 and CDR2 (germline): ENHRY, SYGVKD. The length of the CDR3 is 12 residues. Here the CDR3 DNA reads TGTGCCATCAGTGAGAAAAGCCTTGAAGCTTTCTTT. Translation gives CAISEKSLEAFF.

The chain links TRBV9 to TRBJ2-3; 8 nucleotides align to TRBD2. J was trimmed by 5 bases and V by 3 bases; bases with no gene match: 5. The germline V gene has CDR1 SGDLS and CDR2 YYNGEE. This CDR3 has 14 residues. CDR3 protein: CASSERLARDTQYF. In DNA form, the CDR3 reads TGTGCCAGCAGCGAGAGACTAGCGAGAGATACGCAGTATTTT.

V usage is TRBV5-4 and J usage is TRBJ1-2; 9 bases agree with TRBD1. The length of the CDR3 is 15 residues. The V gene end was trimmed by 4 bases and the J gene end by 5 bases; junction bases not matched to a gene: 9. The germline CDR1 and CDR2 sequences are SGHNT and YYREEE (reference sequence). CDR3 protein: CASSVPGQGSYGYTF. The CDR3 DNA reads as TGTGCCAGCAGCGTACCGGGACAGGGTAGTTATGGCTACACCTTC.

The V call is TRBV6-5, the J call TRBJ1-1, with 10 bases lining up with TRBD1. Germline V gene data show CDR1 as MNHEY and CDR2 as SVGAGI. This CDR3 region has 13 residues. Losses at the gene ends were 11 bases for V and 2 bases for J; bases not matched to a gene: 5. In DNA form, the CDR3 reads TGTGCCGCATGGGACAGGGGTAACACTGAAGCTTTCTTT. Protein product: CAAWDRGNTEAFF.

This clone was seen more than once but under ten times. This chain joins TRBV7-2 and TRBJ1-2; TRBD1 aligns across 10 bases. The J segment lost 2 bases and the V segment lost 5 bases, leaving 2 bases of the junction unmatched. The CDR3 spans 14 residues. The V gene's germline CDR1 is SGHTA and CDR2 FQGNSA. This chain's CDR3 is CASSPGQGNYGYTF. CDR3 nucleotide sequence: TGTGCCAGCAGCCCGGGACAGGGGAACTATGGCTACACCTTC.

The chain is built from TRBV23-1 and TRBJ2-7; D possibly corresponds to TRBD2 (6 bases). TRBV23-1 is an open reading frame, and its role is uncertain. The CDR3 covers 16 residues. Trimming stripped 8 bases from V and 3 bases from J, with 23 bases between. In nucleotides, the CDR3 is TGCGCCAGCTACCGGGGGTCCGGGGATTATTTCTACGAGCAGTACTTC. Translated, it gives CASYRGSGDYFYEQYF.

The rearrangement links TRBV7-3 to TRBJ1-5, with a weak D call TRBD1 (5 bases). CDR3 length: 13 residues. Germline CDR1 and CDR2: SGHTA and FQGTGA. The V gene lost 2 bases and the J gene lost 6 bases, with 8 bases spanning the gap. CDR3 in amino acids: CASSLRRGQPQHF. The CDR3 DNA follows: TGTGCCAGCAGCTTACGGAGGGGTCAGCCCCAGCATTTT.

V is TRBV6-6 and J is TRBJ2-3, with D hard to call. Trimming shortened V by 5 bases and J by 6 bases, and 15 bases separated the two germline ends. CDR3 size: 14 residues. Germline V gives CDR1 MNHNY, CDR2 SVGAGI (reference sequence). CDR3 residues: CASSPVTPVDTQYF. The CDR3 bases are TGTGCCAGCAGTCCCGTCACTCCCGTGGATACGCAGTATTTT.

The rearrangement joins TRBV7-9 to TRBJ1-6; D gene uncertain. This CDR3 has 13 amino acids. Germline V gene data show CDR1 as SEHNR and CDR2 as FQNEAQ (reference sequence). The ends were cut back, 8 bases at V and 0 bases at J, with 5 bases in the middle. CDR3 residues: CASGSSYNSPLHF. The CDR3 nucleotides read TGTGCCAGCGGGAGCTCCTATAATTCACCCCTCCACTTT.

The chain joins TRBV3-1 (or the pseudogene TRBV3-2) to TRBJ2-7; tentatively, D is TRBD2 (6 bases). The CDR3 has 14 amino acids. In germline, CDR1 is LGHDT, CDR2 YNNKEL (reference sequence). Trimming shortened V by 4 bases and J by 6 bases, and 16 bases separated the two germline ends. CDR3 sequence: CASSLGLPESEQYF. The CDR3 DNA reads TGTGCCAGCAGCCTGGGACTTCCTGAGAGCGAGCAGTACTTC.

J is TRBJ2-1 and V is TRBV5-1, with D possibly TRBD2 on 5 matching bases. The germline CDR1 and CDR2 sequences are SGHRS and YFSETQ. V gave up 0 bases and J gave up 6 bases, with 10 bases separating them. There are 14 residues in the CDR3. CDR3 in amino acids: CASSLERVSNEQFF. CDR3 bases: TGCGCCAGCAGCTTGGAGAGGGTCTCCAATGAGCAGTTCTTC.

J is TRBJ1-3 and V is TRBV6-6, with TRBD1 identical over 8 bases. Trimming cost V 5 bases and J 0 bases; bases outside gene matches: 6. The CDR3 contains 16 residues. Germline V lookup: CDR1 MNHNY, CDR2 SVGAGI (reference sequence). The CDR3 sequence is CASSRDTGGSGNTIYF. Here the CDR3 DNA reads TGTGCCAGCAGTCGAGACACAGGGGGCTCTGGAAACACCATATATTTT.

The chain has TRBV10-3 and TRBJ2-7, with D perhaps TRBD2 (5 bases). Germline loops: CDR1 ENHRY, CDR2 SYGVKD. The CDR3 runs 14 residues. Trimming shortened V by 4 bases and J by 4 bases, and 14 bases separated the two germline ends. CDR3 DNA sequence: TGTGCCATCAGTGTGAGTAGCGAGGGATACGAGCAGTACTTC. It specifies CAISVSSEGYEQYF.